A single sample gave rise to the 18 T cell receptor beta chains below, sequenced in a study of vaccination and CD4 T cells after COVID-19. The assay that was used to sequence DNA from cultured CD4+ T cells was the Oncomine TCR Beta short-read assay. TCRdb re-analysed the PCR reads in MiXCR, keeping a single row per CDR3 protein. The sample includes 14,000 or so distinct CDR3 sequences, roughly 21% of them seen just once. These receptors' targets are unknown. Treatment defined: approximately nine-day PBMC culture with coronavirus spike peptide pools or control peptides (ViraFEST assay). The sequenced sample consisted of cultured CD4+ T cells from blood. Receptors were obtained from a human donor with COVID-19.

The chain couples TRBV10-3 to TRBJ1-1; the D gene is possibly TRBD1 (5 bases). This CDR3 is built from 14 residues. Germline V lookup: CDR1 ENHRY, CDR2 SYGVKD. The germline V and J ends were trimmed by 7 bases and 1 base, with 13 bases remaining between them. The CDR3 region has the DNA TGTGCCATCAAACCGACAGAGCAGAACACTGAAGCTTTCTTT. Its translation: CAIKPTEQNTEAFF.

This clonotype has a handful of counts. The chain joins TRBV6-4 to TRBJ1-2; 8 bases map to TRBD1. Trimming cost V 7 bases and J 2 bases; bases outside gene matches: 9. The CDR3 runs to 15 residues. Germline CDR1 is MRHNA and CDR2 is SNTAGT. The CDR3 protein is CASKERTGPNYGYTF. The DNA for the CDR3 is TGTGCCAGCAAGGAGAGGACAGGGCCCAACTATGGCTACACCTTC.

This clonotype was seen only a few times. The V call is TRBV24-1, the J call TRBJ1-2; the D is unclear. The CDR3 contains 13 residues. V lost 5 bases, J lost 1 base, and 7 bases lay in between. CDR1 and CDR2 from the germline V gene are KGHDR and SFDVKD. CDR3 coding DNA: TGTGCCACCAGTGTTGGCCTTAACTATGGCTACACCTTC. It is translated as CATSVGLNYGYTF.

By share of the sample, this clonotype is medium-sized. This sequence joins TRBV30 and TRBJ1-2; D is unclear. Per the germline V gene, CDR1 is GTSNPN and CDR2 is SVGIG (reference sequence). This CDR3 spans 11 amino acids. The V gene lost 3 bases and the J gene lost 8 bases, with 10 bases spanning the gap. The DNA for the CDR3 is TGTGCCTGGAGCGAACATTGGGGCTACACCTTC. Its protein product is CAWSEHWGYTF.

The CDR3 loop reads CASSPDGADTQYF. The CDR3 DNA reads as TGTGCCAGCTCACCGGATGGCGCAGATACGCAGTATTTT. The chain employs TRBV18 and TRBJ2-3; D call uncertain. The V gene's germline CDR1 is KGHSH and CDR2 LQKENI. This CDR3 has 13 residues. The germline V and J ends were trimmed by 3 bases and 4 bases, with 8 bases remaining between them.

This sequence joins TRBV20-1 and TRBJ2-7; D gene uncertain. Germline lookup yields CDR1 DFQATT and CDR2 SNEGSKA (reference sequence). V lost 1 base, J lost 9 bases, and 10 bases lay in between. The CDR3 sequence is 11 residues long. CDR3 in DNA: TGCAGTGCTAGAGCCCCCCCCGGGCAGTACTTC. It is translated as CSARAPPGQYF.

This clonotype qualifies as medium-sized (0.01 to 0.1%). This chain joins TRBV6-5 and TRBJ1-5, with D hard to call. The CDR3 spans 14 residues. The germline V and J ends were trimmed by 2 bases and 6 bases, with 11 bases remaining between them. The germline V gene encodes CDR1 MNHEY and CDR2 SVGAGI. The CDR3 spells CASSYLGRGQPQHF. The CDR3 DNA sequence: TGTGCCAGCAGTTACCTAGGACGGGGTCAGCCCCAGCATTTT.

Notes on this clonotype: At one end, the junction sequence differs from germline, possibly due to a read error. The V gene is TRBV7-2, the J gene TRBJ1-5, with a weak D call TRBD1 (6 bases). CDR3 size: 16 residues. Germline CDR1 reads SGHTA; CDR2 reads FQGNSA. CDR3 coding DNA: TGTGCCAACAGCTTAGTCACCGGGGGCTACAATCAGCCCCAGCATTTT. Encoded protein: CANSLVTGGYNQPQHF.

By sample share, this clonotype is medium-sized. The J gene is TRBJ1-2, the V gene TRBV30; D might be TRBD1 (5 bases). CDR1 is GTSNPN, CDR2 SVGIG, per germline (reference sequence). The CDR3 spans 14 residues. V was trimmed by 0 bases and J by 6 bases, leaving 14 bases between them. In DNA, the CDR3 is TGTGCCTGGAGTGTACGCAGACAGCAAAATGGCTACACCTTC. Its translation is CAWSVRRQQNGYTF.

The sample holds a few counts of this clonotype. The chain carries TRBV11-2 and TRBJ1-2; D possibly corresponds to TRBD1 (5 bases). The CDR3 totals 14 residues. Between the trimmed V and J ends, which lost 1 base and 4 bases, there was a span of 10 bases. Germline CDR1 and CDR2: SGHAT and FQNNGV. The CDR3 loop reads CASSLVPGLYGYTF. The CDR3 DNA follows: TGTGCCAGCAGCTTAGTTCCGGGGCTCTATGGCTACACCTTC. Filled out from reference TRBV11-2 and TRBJ1-2, the complete variable domain reads EAGVAQSPRYKIIEKRQSVAFWCNPISGHATLYWYQQILGQGPKLLIQFQNNGVVDDSQLPKDRFSAERLKGVDSTLKIQPAKLEDSAVYLCASSLVPGLYGYTFGSGTRLTVV.

There are a few counts of this clonotype. The rearrangement uses TRBV5-6 and TRBJ1-1; a possible D gene is TRBD1 (6 bases). The CDR3 is 13 amino acids. Germline V lookup: CDR1 SGHDT, CDR2 YYEEEE. With 6 bases removed from V and 4 bases from J, the gap between germline ends came to 13 bases. The CDR3 protein is CASTIGGATEAFF. CDR3 coding DNA: TGTGCCAGCACCATCGGGGGGGCCACTGAAGCTTTCTTT.

This clonotype has just a few counts. The V and J genes are TRBV20-1 and TRBJ1-6; TRBD1 is a possible D gene (6 bases). V was shortened by 2 bases and J by 9 bases, with 14 bases between the two germline ends. This CDR3 spans 14 amino acids. CDR1 DFQATT and CDR2 SNEGSKA come from the germline V gene (reference sequence). Written as DNA, the CDR3 is TGCAGTGCTAGACAGGGGAATGGTGGTTCACCCCTCCACTTT. This codes for CSARQGNGGSPLHF.

This clonotype was seen a handful of times. The chain links TRBV27 to TRBJ2-7, with D tentatively TRBD2 (5 bases). CDR3 length: 15 residues. From germline, CDR1 is MNHEY and CDR2 SMNVEV (reference sequence). V was trimmed by 6 bases and J by 3 bases, leaving 18 bases between them. The DNA of the CDR3 is TGTGCCAGCAGATCCCCTCCTCGGGGAGTCTACGAGCAGTACTTC. Protein sequence: CASRSPPRGVYEQYF.

The chain uses TRBV7-2 and TRBJ1-1; D gene unclear. In germline, CDR1 is SGHTA, CDR2 FQGNSA. The CDR3 contains 15 residues. V shed 1 base and J shed 1 base, with 10 bases lying between them. This CDR3 reads CTSSLDSGSNTEAFF. Here the CDR3 DNA reads TGTACCAGCAGCTTAGATTCGGGGTCGAACACTGAAGCTTTCTTT.

CDR3 in amino acids: CSARGNSGGYEQYF. The CDR3, as DNA: TGCAGTGCTAGAGGCAACTCAGGGGGGTACGAGCAGTACTTC. The chain employs TRBV20-1 and TRBJ2-7; possibly TRBD1 for D (7 bases). Trimming cost V 1 base and J 4 bases, with 14 bases left between them. There are 14 residues in the CDR3. The V gene's germline CDR1 is DFQATT and CDR2 SNEGSKA (reference sequence).

The V and J genes are TRBV7-2 and TRBJ2-7; 10 nucleotides agree with TRBD1. Trimming at V came to 5 bases and at J to 2 bases, leaving 6 bases not matched to a gene. The CDR3 extends over 15 amino acids. Germline values: CDR1 SGHTA, CDR2 FQGNSA. The CDR3 protein is CASSPPGQGTYEQYF. The CDR3 bases are TGTGCCAGCAGCCCTCCGGGACAGGGGACCTACGAGCAGTACTTC. Drawing the rest from reference TRBV7-2 and TRBJ2-7, the complete variable domain is GAGVSQSPSNKVTEKGKDVELRCDPISGHTALYWYRQSLGQGLEFLIYFQGNSAPDKSGLPSDRFSAERTGGSVSTLTIQRTQQEDSAVYLCASSPPGQGTYEQYFGPGTRLTVT.

The chain is built from TRBV28 and TRBJ1-4, with TRBD1 identical over 7 bases. The J segment lost 7 bases and the V segment lost 6 bases, leaving 11 bases of the junction unmatched. Germline V gene data show CDR1 as MDHEN and CDR2 as SYDVKM. The CDR3 runs 15 residues. Written as DNA, the CDR3 is TGTGCCAGCAGCTTCCCCGGGACAGCCAGTGAAAAACTGTTTTTT. Its protein product is CASSFPGTASEKLFF.

The chain combines TRBV19 with TRBJ2-1; possibly TRBD2 for D (6 bases). The V and J ends lost 8 bases and 9 bases respectively, with 8 bases between them. Germline CDR1 LNHDA, CDR2 SQIVND (reference sequence). The CDR3 length is 10 residues. The CDR3 DNA follows: TGTGCCAGTCGGGGAGGTGAGCAGTTCTTC. This encodes CASRGGEQFF.